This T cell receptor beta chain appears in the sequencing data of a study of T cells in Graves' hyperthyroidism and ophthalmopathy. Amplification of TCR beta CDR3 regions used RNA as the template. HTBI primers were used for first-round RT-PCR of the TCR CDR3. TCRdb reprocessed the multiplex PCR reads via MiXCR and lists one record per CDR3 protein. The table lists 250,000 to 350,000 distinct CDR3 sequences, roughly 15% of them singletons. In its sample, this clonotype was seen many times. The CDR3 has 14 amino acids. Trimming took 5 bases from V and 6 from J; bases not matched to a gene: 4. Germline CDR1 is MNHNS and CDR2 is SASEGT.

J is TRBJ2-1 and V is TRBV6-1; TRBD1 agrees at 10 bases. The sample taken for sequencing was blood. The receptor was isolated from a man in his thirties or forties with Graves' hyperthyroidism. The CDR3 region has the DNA TGTGCCAGCAGTTGGGACAGGGGCCGCAATGAGCAGTTCTTC. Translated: CASSWDRGRNEQFF.